The entry that follows covers one T cell receptor beta chain sequence. What it binds is unknown. The data belong to a study of T cell responses to AZD1222 COVID-19 vaccine. Study-wide findings and caveats: Once two AZD1222 doses were given, Spike-specific TCR breadth and depth went up. Baseline serostatus was positive in only six AZD1222 recipients. Regions left unmutated in variants are reportedly the target of nearly half of spike-specific TCRs.

Clones were sequenced by immunoSEQ multiplex PCR, and TCRdb holds only the in-frame ones, with some missing. The repertoire consists of some 200,000 clones, with about 94% occurring once and the leading ten covering around 1.7%. V was pared by 4 bases and J by 2 bases, with 22 bases between. The CDR3 sequence is 18 residues long. This chain uses TRBV5-3 with TRBJ1-5; weak D call: TRBD1 (5 bases). TRBV5-3 is filed as an ORF, its function uncertain. The sequencing used peripheral blood, collected 28 days after the second dose of the MenACWY control vaccine. The source is an adult who received the MenACWY meningococcal vaccine as a control. The CDR3 loop reads CARSTRDRWTLCNQPQHF. CDR3 in DNA: TGTGCCAGAAGCACCCGGGACCGCTGGACTCTCTGCAATCAGCCCCAGCATTTT.